A selection of T cell receptor beta chains follows, all from one sample in a study of cytomegalovirus exposure and HLA in healthy donors. Libraries were prepared by immunoSEQ multiplex PCR; TCRdb keeps only in-frame clonotypes and omits some of them. This sample's table reports approximately 200,000 clones. The source material was PBMCs. The source is a boy aged 10-17 years in good health and CMV-seronegative. CDR3s include the opening cysteine and the closing phenylalanine or tryptophan.

V,CDR3
TRBV5-1,CASSLVPSGGYEQYF
TRBV27,CASTTGGSSYNSPLHF
TRBV30,CACRQLRNTEAFF
TRBV9,CASKRTGALPDTQYF
TRBV18,CASSKGASDTEAFF
TRBV28,CASSPGRELGQFF
TRBV9,CASSPATKMNTEAFF
TRBV5-6,CASSLGHTEYEQYF
TRBV18,CASSPPAPKNTEAFF
TRBV4-1,CASSHGIIGGAYEQYF
TRBV19,CASSIRTSSPLHF
TRBV18,CASSPPLSSGVLEQYF
TRBV5-5,CASSLDPPGGWRSGTQYF
TRBV7-3,CASSLPPTTKVFF
TRBV7-9,CASSLGTGEQSEAFF
TRBV11-2,CASSPTTGQGDLKGYTF
TRBV5-1,CASSPDQGSNQPQHF
TRBV5-4,CASSPGQGRNYGYTF
TRBV2,CASSEAQGETYEQYF
TRBV4-1,CASSPHLTSEDYEQYF
TRBV7-2,CASSSIGGAAGELFF
TRBV4-1,CASSQAGGTAVYEQYF
TRBV5-1,CASSLGRGGPYNEQFF
TRBV7-2,CASSHGLAGQETQYF
TRBV5-6,CASSLPGQQAEKDIQYF
TRBV15,CATSRDNYEQYF
TRBV4-2,CASSQGDSYSGNTIYF
TRBV5-4,CASSLWDNSEQYF
TRBV10-1,CASGQSDTQYF
TRBV19,CASSVTNQPQHF
TRBV30,CAWSVTSPRTQYF
TRBV7-9,CASSLSGTVNTEAFF
TRBV30,CAYVANRGRGEKLFF
TRBV7-2,CASGRATGNNSPLHF
TRBV7-9,CASSDRDRVHLPYGYTF
TRBV11-2,CASSVLSGGNTGELFF
TRBV15,CATSRGQTQETQYF
TRBV5-5,CASSSRTGGSSYNSPLHF
TRBV6-5,CASSYSGPQGGQPQHF
TRBV5-4,CASSLYLAGTNTGELFF
TRBV7-9,CASSLGAGAGEQYF
TRBV4-1,CASSLPYGGGSNEKLFF
TRBV6-5,CASSYGGGYTF
TRBV7-9,CASSRDRGEKLFF
TRBV7-9,CASSAQGTFSATNEKLFF
TRBV30,CAWTGQSMNTEAFF
TRBV7-2,CASSLTGVDSNQPQHF